This T cell receptor (beta chain) was retrieved from a study of identical twins. A universal primer site was created by template switching, with the cDNA bearing unique molecular identifiers. Using its own MiXCR run on the 5' RACE reads, TCRdb lists one record per CDR3 protein. Of 210,000 or so distinct CDR3 sequences listed, 15% are singletons. This clonotype appeared many times. The CDR3 extends over 15 amino acids. With 4 bases clipped from V and 3 bases from J, the junction kept 6 bases outside the gene matches. CDR1 SGHRS and CDR2 YFSETQ come from the germline V gene. The sample was also linked to a second study, of T cells expressing NK-cell markers. In that study: All TCR beta repertoires analysed originated from sorted CD3+CD56+NKG2C+, CD3+CD56+NKG2C- and CD3+CD56-NKG2C+ T cells. The study found dominant NKG2C+ clonotypes at about 1.0-7.0% of CD8+ T cells in about six donors.

The clonotype was recovered from a woman between 18 and 29 years old in good health. The genes are TRBV5-1 and TRBJ2-7; 11 nucleotides line up with TRBD1. The sample comprised CD8+ T cells sorted from blood. CDR3 coding DNA: TGCGCCAGCAGCCCTGGGACAGGGGGTTACTACGAGCAGTACTTC. Protein sequence: CASSPGTGGYYEQYF.